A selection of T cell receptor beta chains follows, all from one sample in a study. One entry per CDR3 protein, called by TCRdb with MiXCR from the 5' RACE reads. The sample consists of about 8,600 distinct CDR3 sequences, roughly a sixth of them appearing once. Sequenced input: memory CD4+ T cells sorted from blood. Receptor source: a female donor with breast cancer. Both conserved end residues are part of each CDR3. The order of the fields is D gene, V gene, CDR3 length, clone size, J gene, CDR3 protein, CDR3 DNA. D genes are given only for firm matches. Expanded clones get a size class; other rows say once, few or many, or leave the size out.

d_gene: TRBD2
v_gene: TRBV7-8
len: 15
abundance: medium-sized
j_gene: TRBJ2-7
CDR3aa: CASSLATSGSGEQYF
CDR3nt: TGTGCCAGCAGCTTAGCAACCAGCGGGAGTGGCGAGCAGTACTTC

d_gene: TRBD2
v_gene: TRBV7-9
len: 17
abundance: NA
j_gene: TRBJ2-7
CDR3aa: CASSPLLAGDTLYEQYF
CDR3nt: TGTGCCAGCAGCCCACTACTAGCGGGAGACACACTTTACGAGCAGTACTTC

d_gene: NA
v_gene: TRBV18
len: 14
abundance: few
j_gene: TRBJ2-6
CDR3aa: CASSPSSGANVLTF
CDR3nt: TGTGCCAGCTCACCAAGCTCTGGGGCCAACGTCCTGACTTTC

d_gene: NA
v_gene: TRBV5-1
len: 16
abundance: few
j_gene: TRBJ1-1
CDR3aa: CASSSDRLRSNTEAFF
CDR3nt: TGCGCCAGCAGCTCCGATCGACTCAGGTCGAACACTGAAGCTTTCTTT

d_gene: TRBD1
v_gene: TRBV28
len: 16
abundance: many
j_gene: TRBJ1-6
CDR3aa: CASSSPRQGPNSPLHF
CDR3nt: TGTGCCAGCAGTTCACCCAGACAGGGACCTAATTCACCCCTCCACTTT

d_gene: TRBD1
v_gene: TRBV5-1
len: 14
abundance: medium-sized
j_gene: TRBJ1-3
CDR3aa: CASSPGTAGNTIYF
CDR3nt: TGCGCCAGCAGCCCCGGGACAGCTGGAAACACCATATATTTT

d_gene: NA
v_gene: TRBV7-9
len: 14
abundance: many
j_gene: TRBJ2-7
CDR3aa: CASSLGGATYEQYF
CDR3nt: TGTGCCAGCAGCTTAGGTGGCGCCACCTACGAGCAGTACTTC

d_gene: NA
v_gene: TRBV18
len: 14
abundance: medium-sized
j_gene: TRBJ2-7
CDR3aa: CASSPRWTSYEQYF
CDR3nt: TGTGCCAGCTCTCCACGGTGGACCTCCTACGAGCAGTACTTC

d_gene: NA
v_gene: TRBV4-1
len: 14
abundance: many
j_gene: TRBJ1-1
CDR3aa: CASSQDEVGTEAFF
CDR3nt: TGCGCCAGCAGCCAAGATGAGGTGGGCACTGAAGCTTTCTTT

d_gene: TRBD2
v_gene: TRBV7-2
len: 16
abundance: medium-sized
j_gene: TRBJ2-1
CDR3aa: CASTPGGASGKNEQFF
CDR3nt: TGTGCCAGCACCCCCGGCGGGGCTAGCGGGAAGAATGAGCAGTTCTTC

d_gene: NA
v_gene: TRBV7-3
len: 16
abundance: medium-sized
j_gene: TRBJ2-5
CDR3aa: CASSLTGRQGRETQYF
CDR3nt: TGTGCCAGCAGCTTAACAGGCCGGCAGGGGAGGGAGACCCAGTACTTC

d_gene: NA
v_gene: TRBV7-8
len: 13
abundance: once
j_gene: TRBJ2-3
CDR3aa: CASSQPGRDTQYF
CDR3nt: TGTGCCAGCAGCCAACCAGGACGAGATACGCAGTATTTT

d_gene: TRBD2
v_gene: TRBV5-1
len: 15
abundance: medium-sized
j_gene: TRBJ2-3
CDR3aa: CASSLQGLASDTQYF
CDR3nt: TGCGCCAGCAGCTTGCAGGGACTAGCATCAGATACGCAGTATTTT

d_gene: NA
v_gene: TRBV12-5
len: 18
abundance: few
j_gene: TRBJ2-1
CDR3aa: CASGLRPLGSGTLNEQFF
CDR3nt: TGTGCTAGTGGTTTGAGGCCACTCGGGAGCGGTACCCTCAATGAGCAGTTCTTC

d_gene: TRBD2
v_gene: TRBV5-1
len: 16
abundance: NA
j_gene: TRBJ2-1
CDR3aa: CASSSHGTSVSNEQFF
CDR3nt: TGCGCCAGCAGCAGCCATGGTACTAGCGTTAGCAATGAGCAGTTCTTC

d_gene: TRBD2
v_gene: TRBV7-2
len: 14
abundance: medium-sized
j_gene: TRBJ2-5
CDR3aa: CASSSGTGGETQYF
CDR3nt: TGTGCCAGCAGCTCCGGGACCGGGGGGGAGACCCAGTACTTC

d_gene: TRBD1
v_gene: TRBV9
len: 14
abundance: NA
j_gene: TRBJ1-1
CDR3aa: CVSSGQGGATEAFF
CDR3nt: TGTGTCAGCAGCGGACAAGGGGGCGCCACTGAAGCTTTCTTT

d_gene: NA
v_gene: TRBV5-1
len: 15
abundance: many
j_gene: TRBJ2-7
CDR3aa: CASSPMTGGAYEQYF
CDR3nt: TGCGCCAGCAGCCCCATGACAGGAGGGGCCTACGAGCAGTACTTC

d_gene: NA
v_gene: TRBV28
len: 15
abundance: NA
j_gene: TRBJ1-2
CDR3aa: CASSLAGNRNYGDTF
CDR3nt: TGCGCCAGCAGTTTAGCGGGGAATCGAAACTATGGCGACACCTTC

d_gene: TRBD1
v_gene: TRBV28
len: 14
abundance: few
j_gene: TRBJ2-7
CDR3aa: CASRKGQSSYERYF
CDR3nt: TGTGCCAGCAGGAAGGGACAGTCCTCCTACGAGCGGTACTTC

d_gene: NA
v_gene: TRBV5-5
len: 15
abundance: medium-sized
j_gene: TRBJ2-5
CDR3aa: CASSFPGRGQETQYF
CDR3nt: TGTGCCAGCAGCTTCCCAGGGAGAGGGCAAGAGACCCAGTACTTC

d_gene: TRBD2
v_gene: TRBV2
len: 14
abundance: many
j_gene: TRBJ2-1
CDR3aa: CASSEWRERNEQFF
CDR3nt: TGTGCCAGCAGTGAATGGCGGGAGAGGAATGAGCAGTTCTTC

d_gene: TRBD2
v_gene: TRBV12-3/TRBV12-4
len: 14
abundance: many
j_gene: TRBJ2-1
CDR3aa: CASSRAAGYNEQFF
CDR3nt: TGTGCCAGCAGCCGAGCAGCGGGGTACAATGAGCAGTTCTTC

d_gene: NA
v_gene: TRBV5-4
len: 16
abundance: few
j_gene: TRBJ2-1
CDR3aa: CASSLAGDLAFGEQFF
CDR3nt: TGTGCCAGCAGCTTGGCGGGAGACCTGGCATTTGGTGAGCAGTTCTTC

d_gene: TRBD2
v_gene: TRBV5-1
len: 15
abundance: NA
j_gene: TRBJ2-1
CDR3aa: CASSLDRTSVNEQFF
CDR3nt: TGCGCCAGCAGCTTGGACAGGACTAGCGTCAATGAGCAGTTCTTC

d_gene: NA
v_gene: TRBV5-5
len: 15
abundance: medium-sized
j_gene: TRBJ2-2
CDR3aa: CASSLVGLSTGELFF
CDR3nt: TGTGCCAGCAGCTTGGTCGGGCTATCCACCGGGGAGCTGTTTTTT

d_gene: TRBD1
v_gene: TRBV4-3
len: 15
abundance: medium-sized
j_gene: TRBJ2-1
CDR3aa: CASSQEDREDNEQFF
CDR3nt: TGCGCCAGCAGCCAAGAGGACAGGGAAGACAATGAGCAGTTCTTC

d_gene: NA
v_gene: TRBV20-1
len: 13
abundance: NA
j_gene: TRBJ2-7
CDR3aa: CSAPGPRQGEQYF
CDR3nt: TGCAGTGCTCCTGGACCGCGGCAAGGCGAGCAGTACTTC

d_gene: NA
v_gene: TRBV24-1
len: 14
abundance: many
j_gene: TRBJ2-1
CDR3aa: CATSDSGQVNEQFF
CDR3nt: TGTGCCACCAGCGACTCGGGGCAAGTCAATGAGCAGTTCTTC

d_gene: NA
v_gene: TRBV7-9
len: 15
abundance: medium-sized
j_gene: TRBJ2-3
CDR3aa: CASSLGGDPGDTQYF
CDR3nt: TGTGCCAGCAGCTTAGGCGGCGACCCCGGGGATACGCAGTATTTT

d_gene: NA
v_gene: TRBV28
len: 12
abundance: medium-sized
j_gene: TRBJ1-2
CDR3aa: CASTAGSSGYTF
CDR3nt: TGTGCCAGCACCGCAGGGAGTTCGGGCTACACCTTC

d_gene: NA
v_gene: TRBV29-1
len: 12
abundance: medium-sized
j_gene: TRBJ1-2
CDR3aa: CSVTEANYGYTF
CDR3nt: TGCAGCGTCACAGAAGCTAACTATGGCTACACCTTC

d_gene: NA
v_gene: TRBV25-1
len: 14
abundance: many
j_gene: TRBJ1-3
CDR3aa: CASSRAVYGNTIYF
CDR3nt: TGTGCCAGCAGCCGCGCAGTCTACGGAAACACCATATATTTT

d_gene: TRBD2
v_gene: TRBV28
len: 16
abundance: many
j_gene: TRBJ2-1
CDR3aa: CASSTSRVAGGNEQFF
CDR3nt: TGTGCCAGCAGTACCTCTCGGGTAGCGGGAGGGAATGAGCAGTTCTTC

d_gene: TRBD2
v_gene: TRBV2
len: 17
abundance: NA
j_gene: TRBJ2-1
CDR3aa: CASSPGVAGEGYNEQFF
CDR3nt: TGTGCCAGCAGCCCCGGGGTAGCGGGAGAAGGTTACAATGAGCAGTTCTTC

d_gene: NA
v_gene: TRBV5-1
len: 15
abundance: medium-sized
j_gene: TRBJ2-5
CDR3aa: CASSPRTDSQETQYF
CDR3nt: TGCGCCAGCAGTCCCAGAACGGACAGCCAAGAGACCCAGTACTTC

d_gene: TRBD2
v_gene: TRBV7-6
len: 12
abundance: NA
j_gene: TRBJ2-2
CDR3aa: CASSPSGRELFF
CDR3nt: TGTGCCAGCAGTCCTAGCGGGAGGGAGCTGTTTTTT

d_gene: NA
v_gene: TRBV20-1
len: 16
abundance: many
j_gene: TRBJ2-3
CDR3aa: CSARDLLASPTDTQYF
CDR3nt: TGCAGTGCTAGAGATCTTTTGGCTAGCCCCACAGATACGCAGTATTTT

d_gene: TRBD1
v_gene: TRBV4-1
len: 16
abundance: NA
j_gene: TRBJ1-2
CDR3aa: CASATGDSPSNYGYTF
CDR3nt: TGCGCCAGCGCTACAGGGGACTCCCCTTCTAACTATGGCTACACCTTC

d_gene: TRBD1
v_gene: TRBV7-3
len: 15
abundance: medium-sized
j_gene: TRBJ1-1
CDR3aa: CASSLTIQGDTEAFF
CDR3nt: TGTGCCAGCAGCTTAACGATCCAGGGGGACACTGAAGCTTTCTTT

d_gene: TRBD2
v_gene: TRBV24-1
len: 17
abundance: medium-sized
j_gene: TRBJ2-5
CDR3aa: CATSDPGLAGVGETQYF
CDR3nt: TGTGCCACCAGTGACCCCGGACTAGCGGGAGTTGGAGAGACCCAGTACTTC

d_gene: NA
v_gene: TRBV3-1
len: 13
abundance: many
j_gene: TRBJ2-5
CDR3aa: CASSLRTEETQYF
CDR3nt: TGTGCCAGCAGCCTTCGAACTGAAGAGACCCAGTACTTC

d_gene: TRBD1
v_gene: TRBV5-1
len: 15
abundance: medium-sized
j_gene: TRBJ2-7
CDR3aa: CASSLSPGTVYEQYF
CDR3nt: TGCGCCAGCAGCTTGAGCCCCGGGACAGTCTACGAGCAGTACTTC

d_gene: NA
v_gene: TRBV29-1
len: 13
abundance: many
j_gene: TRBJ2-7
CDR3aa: CSVERGSGGEQYF
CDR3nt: TGCAGCGTTGAACGGGGCAGTGGGGGCGAGCAGTACTTC

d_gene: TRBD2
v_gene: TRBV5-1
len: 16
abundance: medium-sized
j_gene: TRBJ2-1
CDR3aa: CASNRGEADTYNEQFF
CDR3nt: TGCGCCAGCAACCGGGGGGAGGCTGATACCTACAATGAGCAGTTCTTC

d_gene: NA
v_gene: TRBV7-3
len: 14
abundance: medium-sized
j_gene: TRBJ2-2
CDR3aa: CASSLMGNTGELFF
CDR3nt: TGTGCCAGCAGCTTAATGGGTAACACCGGGGAGCTGTTTTTT

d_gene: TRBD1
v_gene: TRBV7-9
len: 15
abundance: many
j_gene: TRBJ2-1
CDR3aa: CASSPRTGGGNEQFF
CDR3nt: TGTGCCAGCAGTCCAAGGACAGGGGGAGGGAATGAGCAGTTCTTC

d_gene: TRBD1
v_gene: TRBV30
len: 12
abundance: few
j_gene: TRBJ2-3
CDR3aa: CALETGGYTQYF
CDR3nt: TGTGCCTTAGAGACAGGGGGCTATACGCAGTATTTT